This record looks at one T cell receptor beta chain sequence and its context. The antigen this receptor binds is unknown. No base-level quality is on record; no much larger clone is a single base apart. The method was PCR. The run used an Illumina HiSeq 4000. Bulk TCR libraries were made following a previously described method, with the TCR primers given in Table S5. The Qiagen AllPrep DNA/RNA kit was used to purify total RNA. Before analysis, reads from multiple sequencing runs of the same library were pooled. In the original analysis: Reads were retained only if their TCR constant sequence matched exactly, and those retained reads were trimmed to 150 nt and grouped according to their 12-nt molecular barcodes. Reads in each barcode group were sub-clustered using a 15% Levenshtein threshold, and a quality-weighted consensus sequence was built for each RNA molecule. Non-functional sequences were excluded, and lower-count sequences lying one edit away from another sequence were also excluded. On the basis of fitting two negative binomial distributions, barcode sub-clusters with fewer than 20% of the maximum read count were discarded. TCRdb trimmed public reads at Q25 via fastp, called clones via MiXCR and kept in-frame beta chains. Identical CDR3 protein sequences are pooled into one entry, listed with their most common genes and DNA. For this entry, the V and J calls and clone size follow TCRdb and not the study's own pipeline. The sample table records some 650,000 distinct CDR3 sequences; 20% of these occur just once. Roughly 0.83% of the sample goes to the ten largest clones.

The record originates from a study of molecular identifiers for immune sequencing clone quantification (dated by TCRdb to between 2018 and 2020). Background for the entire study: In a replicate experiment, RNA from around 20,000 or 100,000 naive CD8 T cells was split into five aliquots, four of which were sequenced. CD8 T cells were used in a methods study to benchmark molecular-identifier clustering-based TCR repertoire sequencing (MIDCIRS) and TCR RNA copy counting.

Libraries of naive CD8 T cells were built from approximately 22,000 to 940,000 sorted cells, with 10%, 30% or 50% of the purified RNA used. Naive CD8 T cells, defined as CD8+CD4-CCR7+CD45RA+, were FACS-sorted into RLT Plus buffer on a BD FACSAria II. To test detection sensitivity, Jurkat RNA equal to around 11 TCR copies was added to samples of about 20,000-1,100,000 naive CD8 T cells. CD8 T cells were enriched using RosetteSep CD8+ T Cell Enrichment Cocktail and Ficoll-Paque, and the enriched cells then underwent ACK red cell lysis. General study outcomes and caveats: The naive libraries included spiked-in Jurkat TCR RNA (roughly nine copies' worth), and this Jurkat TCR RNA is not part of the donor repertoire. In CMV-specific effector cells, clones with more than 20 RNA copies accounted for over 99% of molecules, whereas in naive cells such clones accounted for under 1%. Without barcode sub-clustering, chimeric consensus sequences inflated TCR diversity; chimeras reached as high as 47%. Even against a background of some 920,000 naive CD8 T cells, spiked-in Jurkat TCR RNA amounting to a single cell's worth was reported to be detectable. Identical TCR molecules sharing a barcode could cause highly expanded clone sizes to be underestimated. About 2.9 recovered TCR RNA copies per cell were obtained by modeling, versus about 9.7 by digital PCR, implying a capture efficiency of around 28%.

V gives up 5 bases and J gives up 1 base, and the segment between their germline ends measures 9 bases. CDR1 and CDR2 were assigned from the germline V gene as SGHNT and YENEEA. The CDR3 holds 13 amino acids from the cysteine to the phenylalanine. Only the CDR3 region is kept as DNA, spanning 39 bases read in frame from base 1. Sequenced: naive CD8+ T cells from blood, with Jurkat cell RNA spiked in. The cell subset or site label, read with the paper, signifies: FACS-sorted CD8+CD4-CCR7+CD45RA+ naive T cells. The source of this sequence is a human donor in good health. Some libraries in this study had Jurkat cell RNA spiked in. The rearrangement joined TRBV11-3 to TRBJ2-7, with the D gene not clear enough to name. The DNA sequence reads TGTGCCAGCAGCCCGACAACGTCCTACGAGCAGTACTTC. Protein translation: CASSPTTSYEQYF.